This T cell receptor (beta chain) originates from a study of shared clonotypes between healthy human individuals. As for the study in general: The composition of the donors was a couple of women and three men aged 18 to 49.

CD45RO-negative CD8 cells positively selected for CCR7 made up the naive population, which excluded terminally differentiated effector memory CD45RA+ cells. The CDR3 is 15 residues long. Germline-derived CDR1 and CDR2 are SGDLS and YYNGEE. Trimming took off 2 bases at V and 5 bases at J, with 15 bases between the two ends. Regarding the study as a whole: Although depth was large, rarefaction showed that sequencing of the sorted subsets was incomplete. Compared with clonotypes that all four donors shared, non-shared clonotypes had lower generation probabilities.

Profiling relied on immunoSEQ multiplex PCR, and the TCRdb table lists in-frame clones only, not all of them. The table records 2 million or so clones, less than 95% of them present only once. Of note for this clone: Antigen specificity is unknown.

This clonotype was sampled from a man aged 18-30 years in good health. The sequencing input was naive CD8+ T cells sorted from blood. J is TRBJ2-3 and V is TRBV9; perhaps TRBD1 as D (7 bases). In DNA form, the CDR3 reads TGTGCCAGCAGCGTTAACGGAGGGGGCGGAGATACGCAGTATTTT. Protein product: CASSVNGGGGDTQYF.